Listed below are T cell receptor beta chains from one sample, sequenced in a study of blood T cell repertoires in COVID-19. Clones were read by immunoSEQ multiplex PCR, and TCRdb kept only the in-frame ones, dropping some. The data contain around 60,000 clones, more than 80% of them singletons. The specimen was peripheral blood. These receptors were collected from a human donor with active COVID-19. The donor label of this sample is uncertain. CDR3s include the opening cysteine and the closing phenylalanine or tryptophan. The order of the fields is D gene, clone size, V gene, J gene, CDR3 DNA, CDR3 protein. D genes are given only for firm matches. The listing skips clone size in some rows; elsewhere it reads once, few, many or a size class.

NA	NA	TRBV4-3	TRBJ2-1	TGCGCCAGCAGCCAAGTAGGTGCGGTAAACAATGAGCAGTTCTTC	CASSQVGAVNNEQFF
TRBD2	NA	TRBV5-1	TRBJ2-1	TGCGCCAGCAGCAGACGGACTAGCGGGGGGATCACCTACAATGAGCAGTTCTTC	CASSRRTSGGITYNEQFF
TRBD2	NA	TRBV12-5	TRBJ2-5	TGTGCTAGTGGTTTGGTACCTAGCGGTCCGGGGACCCAGTACTTC	CASGLVPSGPGTQYF
NA	NA	TRBV2	TRBJ2-7	TGTGCCAGCAGCGCCGACAGTCCGCAGTACTTC	CASSADSPQYF
TRBD1	NA	TRBV27	TRBJ1-2	TGTGCCAGCAGCCCTTGGACAGGGGCTAACTATGGCTACACCTTC	CASSPWTGANYGYTF
NA	NA	TRBV7-2	TRBJ2-6	TGTGCCAGCAGCCTCAGGACAGCTACCTTCTCTGGGGCCAACGTCCTGACTTTC	CASSLRTATFSGANVLTF
NA	NA	TRBV29-1	TRBJ2-7	TGCAGCGCCAGGACAAACGAGCAGTACTTC	CSARTNEQYF
NA	NA	TRBV9	TRBJ2-2	TGTGCCAGCAGCGTGAGATTGACAGGCGCGAACACCGGGGAGCTGTTTTTT	CASSVRLTGANTGELFF
TRBD2	NA	TRBV9	TRBJ2-1	TGTGCCAGCAGCGTAAAAACTAGCGGGAGGGCCGAACGAAGTGAGCAGTTCTTC	CASSVKTSGRAERSEQFF
TRBD1	NA	TRBV18	TRBJ2-5	TGTGCCAGCTCCAGGGACAGGGCGCAAGAGACCCAGTACTTC	CASSRDRAQETQYF
TRBD1	NA	TRBV5-4	TRBJ2-7	TGTGCCAGCAGCCTCGGATTCGGGCAGGGGGACGCCGAGCAGTACTTC	CASSLGFGQGDAEQYF
TRBD1	NA	TRBV5-1	TRBJ1-6	TGCGCCAGCAGCTTATCCGGGACAGGGGAATCACCCCTCCACTTT	CASSLSGTGESPLHF
NA	NA	TRBV5-5	TRBJ1-1	TGTGCCAGCAGGCGGGACCTGAACACTGAAGCTTTCTTT	CASRRDLNTEAFF
NA	NA	TRBV3-1/TRBV3-2	TRBJ1-5	TGTGCCAGCAGCCAACTCTTCAATCAGCCCCAGCATTTT	CASSQLFNQPQHF
NA	NA	TRBV3-1/TRBV3-2	TRBJ2-7	TGTGCCAGCAGTAGAAGGGAGGGGGGGAACGAGCAGTACTTC	CASSRREGGNEQYF
NA	NA	TRBV7-9	TRBJ1-2	TGTGCCAGCAGCGTCCGGAGAGGGGAGGACGTAGGCTACACCTTC	CASSVRRGEDVGYTF
NA	NA	TRBV20-1	TRBJ2-5	TGCAGTGCTCCCGGAGAGACCCAGTACTTC	CSAPGETQYF
NA	NA	TRBV2	TRBJ2-5	TGTGCCAGCAGGGACCTGGGAGGTGAGACCCAGTACTTC	CASRDLGGETQYF
TRBD2	NA	TRBV6-4	TRBJ2-1	TGTGCCAGCAGTGTGGATAGCGGGATTATCGATGAGCAGTTCTTC	CASSVDSGIIDEQFF
NA	once	TRBV9	TRBJ2-7	TGTGCCAGTGAGGGCCCCACGGGGGAGCAGTACTTC	CASEGPTGEQYF
TRBD2	NA	TRBV5-6	TRBJ2-7	TGTGCCAGCAGCTTGGGTGGGCTAGCGGAGTACGAGCAGTACTTC	CASSLGGLAEYEQYF
TRBD1	NA	TRBV5-4	TRBJ2-7	TGTGCCAGCAGCACGGGACAGGGAAAAAGGTACGAGCAGTACTTC	CASSTGQGKRYEQYF
NA	once	TRBV27	TRBJ1-1	TGTGCCAGCAGTTACGCTCCGGATGACTCTGAAGCTTTCTTT	CASSYAPDDSEAFF
TRBD2	NA	TRBV27	TRBJ2-7	TGTGCCAGCAGCCCCGGGACTAGCGGACCCTACGAGCAGTACTTC	CASSPGTSGPYEQYF
NA	NA	TRBV4-2	TRBJ2-2	TGTGCCAGCAGCCAAGAGCGGACGAACACCGGGGAGCTGTTTTTT	CASSQERTNTGELFF
TRBD2	NA	TRBV10-2	TRBJ2-1	TGCGCCAGCAGTGCGCTAGCGGGACATGAGCAGTTCTTC	CASSALAGHEQFF
NA	NA	TRBV5-4	TRBJ2-1	TGTGCCAGCAGCTTCGAAAGCGGGCTCTACCTCTTC	CASSFESGLYLF
TRBD1	NA	TRBV7-8	TRBJ2-5	TGTGCCAGCAGCCCCCGGACAGGGAATCCCTCGAGCCAGTACTTC	CASSPRTGNPSSQYF
TRBD1	NA	TRBV6-6	TRBJ1-3	TGTGCCAGCAACGGCAGGGGGCAGGGGAACACCATATATTTT	CASNGRGQGNTIYF
NA	NA	TRBV5-4	TRBJ2-1	TGTGCCAGCAGCTCCGGACTGGACTACAATGAGCAGTTCTTC	CASSSGLDYNEQFF
TRBD2	NA	TRBV6-4	TRBJ2-2	TGTGCCAGCAGTGACGTAGCGGGGGTGGCCGGGGAGCTGTTTTTT	CASSDVAGVAGELFF
TRBD2	NA	TRBV24-1	TRBJ2-1	TGTGCCACCAGTGAGGATAGCGGGAGGGCCCCGAATGAGCAGTTCTTC	CATSEDSGRAPNEQFF
TRBD2	NA	TRBV7-6	TRBJ2-3	TGTGCCAGCAGCTTAAGTCTACGGGCTAGCGGGAGGGCCAGGATAGATACGCAGTATTTT	CASSLSLRASGRARIDTQYF
TRBD2	NA	TRBV3-1/TRBV3-2	TRBJ2-5	TGTGCCAGCAGCCAGGGGGGACTAGGAGGGAGTGAGACCCAGTACTTC	CASSQGGLGGSETQYF
NA	NA	TRBV4-3	TRBJ1-2	TGCGCCAGCAGCCAAGAGAGCCCCGGGGGGTACTATGGCTACACCTTC	CASSQESPGGYYGYTF
TRBD2	once	TRBV19	TRBJ2-1	TGTGCCAGTAGTATAGCGGCTAGCGGGAGAGCATACAATGAGCAGTTCTTC	CASSIAASGRAYNEQFF
NA	NA	TRBV11-3	TRBJ2-3	TGTGCCAGCAGCTCTGGGCAGACTACGCAGTATTTT	CASSSGQTTQYF
NA	NA	TRBV28	TRBJ2-1	NA	CASSSSTGLGSFNEQFF
TRBD2	NA	TRBV7-8	TRBJ2-1	TGTGCCAGCAGCTTATCACTAGCGGTTAATGAGCAGTTCTTC	CASSLSLAVNEQFF
TRBD2	NA	TRBV5-4	TRBJ2-2	TGTGCCAGCAGGGCTACTAGCGGGGGGGCCACCGGGGAGCTGTTTTTT	CASRATSGGATGELFF
TRBD2	NA	TRBV5-1	TRBJ2-1	TGCGCCAGCAGCTTAATAGGGGATCGGGCGGGAGGCCGGGAGCAGTTCTTC	CASSLIGDRAGGREQFF
NA	NA	TRBV11-2	TRBJ2-5	TGTGCCAGCAGCACAAGGACGGGGGAGGAGACCCAGTACTTC	CASSTRTGEETQYF
TRBD2	NA	TRBV4-2	TRBJ2-5	TGTGCCAGCAGCCAAGGGCAGACTAGCGGGGGTAAAGAGACCCAGTACTTC	CASSQGQTSGGKETQYF
NA	NA	TRBV7-3	TRBJ1-2	TGTGCCAGCAGCTCGACAGGCGCCTCGGGCTACACCTTC	CASSSTGASGYTF
TRBD2	NA	TRBV27	TRBJ2-7	TGTGCCAGCAGTTCCACTAGCGGGAGGGCCTACGAGCAGTACTTC	CASSSTSGRAYEQYF
TRBD2	NA	TRBV7-2	TRBJ2-6	TGTGCCAGCACGAGAGCGGGGTCGATTGGGGCCAACGTCCTGACTTTC	CASTRAGSIGANVLTF
TRBD1	few	TRBV6-2/TRBV6-3	TRBJ1-5	TGTGCCAGCACCCCAGGGGACAGGGCTTCGGGTCAGCCCCAGCATTTT	CASTPGDRASGQPQHF
NA	NA	TRBV5-1	TRBJ1-3	TGCGCCAGCAGCTTGGAACTCTCTGGAAACACCATATATTTT	CASSLELSGNTIYF
TRBD2	NA	TRBV3-1/TRBV3-2	TRBJ2-6	TGTGCCAGCAGCCCTGACGGACTAGATTCATTCTCTGGGGCCAACGTCCTGACTTTC	CASSPDGLDSFSGANVLTF
TRBD2	NA	TRBV6-6	TRBJ2-1	TGTGCCAGCAGTCAACTTCCCCCCGGGGGATTTGGTGGGGGGGAGAATGAGCAGTTCTTC	CASSQLPPGGFGGGENEQFF